Below, 3 T cell receptor beta chains from the same sample are listed, as sequenced in a study of cytomegalovirus exposure and HLA in healthy donors. The repertoire was sequenced with immunoSEQ multiplex PCR; TCRdb's copy has only in-frame clones and lacks some. The table lists about 66,000 clones, around 97% of them singletons. Sequenced material: PBMCs. These receptors all come from a woman younger than 30 in good health and CMV-seropositive.

CDR3 loop: CASSDRDSQETQYF. Written as DNA, the CDR3 is TGCGCCAGCAGCGACCGGGACAGCCAAGAGACCCAGTACTTC. This rearrangement joins TRBV5-1 to TRBJ2-5; TRBD1 agrees at 7 bases. The V gene's germline CDR1 is SGHRS and CDR2 YFSETQ. Unmatched junction bases numbered 4, after V lost 4 bases and J lost 1 base. This CDR3 region has 14 residues.

The V and J genes are TRBV10-2 and TRBJ2-1; 14 bases agree with TRBD2. CDR1 is WSHSY and CDR2 is SAAADI in the germline V gene. There are 16 residues in the CDR3. The ends lost 6 bases at V and 8 bases at J; junction bases unmatched: 9. CDR3 in amino acids: CASSKLGTSGSYEQFF. CDR3 DNA sequence: TGCGCCAGCAGCAAGTTGGGGACTAGCGGGAGTTATGAGCAGTTCTTC.

The gene calls are TRBV6-5 and TRBJ1-5; perhaps TRBD1 as D (5 bases). Germline V gives CDR1 MNHEY, CDR2 SVGAGI. CDR3 length: 13 residues. V dropped 6 bases and J dropped 6 bases, with 12 bases sitting between them. The DNA of the CDR3 is TGTGCCAGCAGAGCAGGGTCCTCTCAGCCCCAGCATTTT. Translated: CASRAGSSQPQHF.